This TCR beta chain was recorded in a study of blood T cell repertoires in COVID-19. Whole-study context: Sites across the United States, Italy and Spain contributed samples from acute and convalescent COVID-19. Sample material is recorded as cDNA or gDNA derived from T cells, B-cell-depleted T cells, or PBMCs.

The CDR3 is made up of 15 amino acids. The J segment lost 7 bases and the V segment lost 7 bases, leaving 10 bases of the junction unmatched. CDR1 LNHDA and CDR2 SQIVND come from the germline V gene (reference sequence). Original analysis: The authors estimated nucleated cell counts from reference gene primer amplification. Sequencing was performed with immunoSEQ multiplex PCR; in TCRdb, only in-frame clones are kept and a portion is missing. Clone size and V and J calls were adopted from that table, with D and trimming inferred from the DNA. Among 90,000 to 150,000 clones, around 89% were seen once, and the ten largest hold roughly 19%. This clone was detected once.

The chain has TRBV19 and TRBJ2-1; TRBD2 matches at 10 bases. Sample: peripheral blood. The origin of this receptor is a human donor with acute or convalescent COVID-19. The donor label of this sample is uncertain. The CDR3 sequence is CASTPPSGSDNEQFF. In DNA form, the CDR3 reads TGTGCCAGTACCCCGCCTAGCGGGAGCGATAATGAGCAGTTCTTC.